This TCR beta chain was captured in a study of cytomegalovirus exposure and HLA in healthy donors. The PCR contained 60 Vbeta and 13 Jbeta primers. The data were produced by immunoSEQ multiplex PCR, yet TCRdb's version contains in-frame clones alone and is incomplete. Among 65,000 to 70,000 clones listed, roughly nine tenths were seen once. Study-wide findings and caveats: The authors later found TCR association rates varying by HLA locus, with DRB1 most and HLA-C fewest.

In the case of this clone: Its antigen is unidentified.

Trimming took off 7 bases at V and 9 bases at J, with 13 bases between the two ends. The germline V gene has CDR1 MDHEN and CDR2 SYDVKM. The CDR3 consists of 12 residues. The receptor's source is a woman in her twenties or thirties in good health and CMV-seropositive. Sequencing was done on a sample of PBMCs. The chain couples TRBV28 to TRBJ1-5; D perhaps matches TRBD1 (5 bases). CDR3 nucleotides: TGTGCCAGCAAGTTTACGCAGGGGCCCCAGCATTTT. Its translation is CASKFTQGPQHF.